The 18 T cell receptor beta chains reported below all come from one sample, sequenced in a study of blood T cell repertoires in COVID-19. Assay: immunoSEQ multiplex PCR; the TCRdb copy retains only in-frame clones and omits some. The sample contains 50,000 or so clones, approximately 88% of which appear only once. The sequencing input was peripheral blood. The receptor set was obtained from a man aged 65-85 years with acute or convalescent COVID-19.

The gene calls are TRBV2 and TRBJ1-3; D ambiguous. This CDR3 comprises 14 residues. Germline V CDR1 and CDR2: SNHLY, FYNNEI. The V gene lost 6 bases and the J gene lost 3 bases, with 12 bases spanning the gap. The CDR3 reads CASRDLAGGNTIYF. As DNA, the CDR3 is TGTGCCAGCAGAGACCTCGCGGGTGGAAACACCATATATTTT. The whole variable domain, filled in from reference TRBV2 and TRBJ1-3, reads EPEVTQTPSHQVTQMGQEVILRCVPISNHLYFYWYRQILGQKVEFLVSFYNNEISEKSEIFDDQFSVERPDGSNFTLKIRSTKLEDSAMYFCASRDLAGGNTIYFGEGSWLTVV.

V gene TRBV19 combines with J gene TRBJ1-5, with D possibly being TRBD1 (6 bases). Trimming pared 5 bases from V and 5 bases from J, leaving 13 bases between. This CDR3 has 14 amino acids. Germline CDR1 is LNHDA and CDR2 is SQIVND (reference sequence). CDR3 coding DNA: TGTGCCAGTAGTCCCCGACAGGTTTATCAGCCCCAGCATTTT. Its translation: CASSPRQVYQPQHF. Full variable domain (remainder filled in from reference TRBV19 and TRBJ1-5): DGGITQSPKYLFRKEGQNVTLSCEQNLNHDAMYWYRQDPGQGLRLIYYSQIVNDFQKGDIAEGYSVSREKKESFPLTVTSAQKNPTAFYLCASSPRQVYQPQHFGDGTRLSIL.

This rearrangement joins TRBV5-6 to TRBJ2-7, with TRBD1 matching over 10 bases. This CDR3 region has 15 residues. Germline CDR1 is SGHDT and CDR2 is YYEEEE. The V gene end was trimmed by 1 base and the J gene end by 4 bases; junction bases not matched to a gene: 5. The CDR3 region has the DNA TGTGCCAGCAGCTTGCTGGGACAGGGGTTGTACGAGCAGTACTTC. Its protein product is CASSLLGQGLYEQYF. The full variable domain, its missing parts supplied by reference TRBV5-6 and TRBJ2-7, is DAGVTQSPTHLIKTRGQQVTLRCSPKSGHDTVSWYQQALGQGPQFIFQYYEEEERQRGNFPDRFSGHQFPNYSSELNVNALLLGDSALYLCASSLLGQGLYEQYFGPGTRLTVT.

The genes are TRBV9 and TRBJ1-2, with TRBD1 as a possible D gene (6 bases). The CDR3 has 14 residues. Germline lookup yields CDR1 SGDLS and CDR2 YYNGEE. V was cut by 6 bases and J by 5 bases, with 17 bases left in between. The CDR3 nucleotides read TGTGCCAGCACCCAAGGACAGAGATATTATGGCTACACCTTC. Translated: CASTQGQRYYGYTF.

The count of this clone is one. This chain uses TRBV6-6 with TRBJ2-5, with D tentatively TRBD1 (6 bases). The CDR3 consists of 13 residues. V lost 8 bases and J 7 bases, leaving 17 bases between the germline ends. Germline loops: CDR1 MNHNY, CDR2 SVGAGI (reference sequence). The CDR3 region is CASGGRVEATQYF. The DNA of the CDR3 is TGTGCCAGCGGGGGCAGGGTGGAAGCGACCCAGTACTTC.

V usage is TRBV7-2 and J usage is TRBJ1-5; D gene uncertain. The CDR3 is 15 amino acids. V was clipped by 1 base and J by 0 bases, with 7 bases between them. Germline V gene sequence: CDR1 SGHTA, CDR2 FQGNSA. The DNA for the CDR3 is TGTGCCAGCAGCTTAGAGAGGAATAGCAATCAGCCCCAGCATTTT. Translated, it gives CASSLERNSNQPQHF.

There are a few counts of this clone. The chain's CDR3 is CAISEDLRGGEQFF. CDR3 DNA: TGTGCCATCAGTGAGGATTTGAGGGGGGGTGAGCAGTTCTTC. This chain joins TRBV10-3 and TRBJ2-1, with D perhaps TRBD2 (7 bases). Looked up from germline, CDR1 is ENHRY and CDR2 is SYGVKD. The V and J ends lost 2 bases and 9 bases respectively, with 14 bases between them. The length of the CDR3 is 14 residues.

The J gene is TRBJ2-5, the V gene TRBV7-8; D may be TRBD2 (5 bases). Germline loops: CDR1 SGHVS, CDR2 FQNEAQ. V was cut by 7 bases and J by 2 bases, with 14 bases left in between. The CDR3 loop spans 14 amino acids. The CDR3 loop reads CASMIGSGQETQYF. Here the CDR3 DNA reads TGTGCCAGCATGATCGGCAGCGGACAAGAGACCCAGTACTTC.

The V gene is TRBV3-1 (or the pseudogene TRBV3-2), the J gene TRBJ1-4; D gene ambiguous. Per the germline V gene, CDR1 is LGHDT and CDR2 is YNNKEL (reference sequence). The CDR3 has 13 residues. The V end was cut by 5 bases, the J end by 8 bases, with 12 bases between. CDR3 region: CASSSTRSEKLFF. DNA of the CDR3: TGTGCCAGCAGCTCAACGAGGTCAGAAAAACTGTTTTTT.

Turning to this clone: The junction and the germline gene differ at one end; a read error may be behind it. V usage is TRBV19 and J usage is TRBJ1-2; D gene ambiguous. CDR3 length equals 14 residues. The germline V gene encodes CDR1 LNHDA and CDR2 SQIVND (reference sequence). Here the CDR3 DNA reads TGTGCCAGTAGTATAGAAACGCTGAACTATGACTACACCTTC. Encoded protein: CASSIETLNYDYTF.

The V and J genes are TRBV28 and TRBJ1-2; D is unresolved. Germline CDR1 MDHEN, CDR2 SYDVKM. With 8 bases removed from V and 2 bases from J, the gap between germline ends came to 18 bases. CDR3 size: 15 residues. CDR3 sequence reads: CASGEAGLKNYGYTF. The CDR3 DNA reads as TGTGCCAGCGGGGAGGCAGGTCTCAAAAACTATGGCTACACCTTC.

CDR3 coding DNA: TGCGCCAGCAGCGGAGCCACTGAAGCTTTCTTT. Protein: CASSGATEAFF. V usage is TRBV5-1 and J usage is TRBJ1-1, with D unresolved. Per the germline V gene, CDR1 is SGHRS and CDR2 is YFSETQ. V was shortened by 4 bases and J by 4 bases, with 5 bases between the two germline ends. CDR3 length equals 11 residues.

V usage is TRBV28 and J usage is TRBJ2-7; tentative D call: TRBD1 (5 bases). The germline CDR1 and CDR2 sequences are MDHEN and SYDVKM. Trimming pared 7 bases from V and 0 bases from J, leaving 10 bases between. There are 13 residues in the CDR3. DNA for the CDR3: TGTGCCAGCATAAGGGGAATCTCCTACGAGCAGTACTTC. Its protein product is CASIRGISYEQYF.

The rearrangement uses TRBV9 and TRBJ1-1; 7 bases line up with TRBD1. The CDR3 extends over 15 amino acids. The J segment lost 1 base and the V segment lost 3 bases, leaving 6 bases of the junction unmatched. Per germline, CDR1 SGDLS and CDR2 YYNGEE. This CDR3 reads CASSGRDSWNTEAFF. Written as DNA, the CDR3 is TGTGCCAGCAGCGGACGGGACAGTTGGAACACTGAAGCTTTCTTT.

The rearrangement links TRBV7-2 to TRBJ1-5; D is uncertain. Germline V gene sequence: CDR1 SGHTA, CDR2 FQGNSA. Trimming stripped 0 bases from V and 6 bases from J, with 6 bases between. This CDR3 region has 13 residues. For the CDR3, the DNA is TGTGCCAGCAGCTTAGCGTTTAGTCAGCCCCAGCATTTT. Its protein is CASSLAFSQPQHF.

Worth noting for this clone: Other DNA sequences in this sample translate to the same CDR3. This chain joins TRBV3-1 (or the pseudogene TRBV3-2) and TRBJ2-7; 10 bases agree with TRBD1. Germline V gene sequence: CDR1 LGHDT, CDR2 YNNKEL (reference sequence). V dropped 6 bases and J dropped 3; count of bases not matched to a gene: 5. This CDR3 region has 14 residues. CDR3 sequence (DNA): TGTGCCAGCAGTCCCAGGACAGGGGGCTACGAGCAGTACTTC. This encodes CASSPRTGGYEQYF.

This rearrangement joins TRBV10-3 to TRBJ1-5, with D unresolved. This CDR3 contains 14 residues. Trimming shortened V by 10 bases and J by 0 bases, and 13 bases separated the two germline ends. Germline values: CDR1 ENHRY, CDR2 SYGVKD. In DNA form, the CDR3 reads TGTGCCACCCCAGAGGGCTATAGCAATCAGCCCCAGCATTTT. Translated: CATPEGYSNQPQHF.

The CDR3 loop is CSASPPRQGFNGYTF. As DNA, the CDR3 is TGCAGTGCTAGTCCCCCGAGACAGGGTTTCAATGGCTACACCTTC. This chain uses TRBV20-1 with TRBJ1-2, with 7 bases that match TRBD1. V was pared by 3 bases and J by 6 bases, with 13 bases of the junction left unmatched. The CDR3 totals 15 residues. Germline CDR1 is DFQATT and CDR2 is SNEGSKA (reference sequence).